This T cell receptor beta chain was identified in a study of immune heterogeneity within non-small cell lung tumors. Study in general: In total, the tumors were 4 squamous cell carcinomas, about ten non-squamous carcinomas and 1 not otherwise specified.

General observations from the study: Local T-cell clonality and local tumor mutational burden correlated moderately but significantly (R about 0.34).

Template material for each sample was 600 ng of bulk tumor genomic DNA. In surgery, several biopsies were collected from each primary tumor at widely spaced sites. Their non-small cell lung cancer was newly diagnosed and untreated, and the patients underwent curative surgery. All donors had received a new diagnosis of non-small cell lung cancer and were undergoing surgery with curative intent. With regard to this clonotype: Its antigen is not known. Given a much more abundant clone one base away, this may be a read error.

V dropped 3 bases and J dropped 5 bases, with 13 bases sitting between them. The CDR3 spans 14 residues. The TCR beta CDR3 region underwent multiplex PCR amplification with 32 V and 13 J primers. TCRdb redid the calling of the multiplex PCR reads with MiXCR, one entry per CDR3 protein. Seen here are approximately 11,000 distinct CDR3 sequences, around 30% observed once, and the top ten hold about 19%. The chain links TRBV12-3 or TRBV12-4 to TRBJ1-2; D is perhaps TRBD1 (5 bases). The receptor was derived from a woman in her forties or fifties with non-small cell lung cancer. The sequencing sample was made of lung tumor tissue. The CDR3 sequence: CASSLGFGGYGYTF. The CDR3 region has the DNA TGTGCCAGCAGTTTGGGCTTCGGGGGTTATGGCTACACCTTC.